This T cell receptor (beta chain) appears in the sequencing data of a study of metastatic and nonmetastatic thyroid tumors. Not a single patient had been given any form of treatment at any point before undergoing thyroid surgery. TCRdb called clones again from the PCR reads with MiXCR. This table has about 26,000 clones, roughly 24% appearing once. This clone is categorized as medium-sized. This clonotype was obtained from a female donor with papillary thyroid cancer or a benign thyroid nodule (not recorded which). Some clones in this sample may be carry-over from other donors' samples. Material for sequencing was blood.

The CDR3, as DNA: TGTGCCAGCAGCAGGGGACAGACTCAGAACACCGGGGAGCTGTTTTTT. Protein sequence: CASSRGQTQNTGELFF. This chain joins TRBV6-1 and TRBJ2-2; 7 positions match TRBD1. The V and J ends lost 6 bases and 1 base, in that order; junction bases with no gene match: 8. This CDR3 is 16 amino acids long. Germline values: CDR1 MNHNS, CDR2 SASEGT.